This T cell receptor beta chain was identified in a study of blood T cell repertoires in COVID-19. The wider study: Spain, Italy and the United States supplied samples that represented acute and convalescent COVID-19. Sample material is recorded as cDNA or gDNA derived from T cells, B-cell-depleted T cells, or PBMCs.

Germline V gene lookup returns CDR1 SGHNT and CDR2 YENEEA. The length of the CDR3 is 18 residues. With V trimmed by 5 bases and J by 0 bases, 12 bases remained unmatched. Study processing details: Quantification of nucleated cells was approximated via reference gene primer amplification. Assay used: immunoSEQ multiplex PCR; TCRdb lists only in-frame clones, some missing. The DNA was the basis for D and trimming; V, J and clone size are from that table. The repertoire includes about 160,000 clones, about 83% of them detected once, and 10% sits in the top ten. Followed over time, Seattle patients had been enrolled while infection was active.

Sequencing was done on a sample of peripheral blood. V usage is TRBV11-3 and J usage is TRBJ2-1, with 8 bases fitting TRBD2. This sequence was found in an older woman with COVID-19, enrolled during active disease. The CDR3 nucleotides are TGTGCCAGCAGCCCTAACCGGGGGGGGCCCCTCTCCTACAATGAGCAGTTCTTC. Protein: CASSPNRGGPLSYNEQFF.